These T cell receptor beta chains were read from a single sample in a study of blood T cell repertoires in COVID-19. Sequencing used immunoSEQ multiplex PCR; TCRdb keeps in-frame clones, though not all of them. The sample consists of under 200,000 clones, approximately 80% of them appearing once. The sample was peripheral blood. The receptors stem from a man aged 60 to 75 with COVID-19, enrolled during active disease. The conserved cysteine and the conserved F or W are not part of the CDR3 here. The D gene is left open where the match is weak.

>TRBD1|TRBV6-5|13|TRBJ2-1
ASSSTGPTTEEQF
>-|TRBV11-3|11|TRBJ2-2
ASSLTDTGELF
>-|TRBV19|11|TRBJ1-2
ASRMGLNYGYT
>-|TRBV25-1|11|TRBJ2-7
ASSQVVAYEQY
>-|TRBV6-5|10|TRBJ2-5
ASRRAGETQY
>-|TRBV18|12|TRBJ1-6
ASSATYPFGALH
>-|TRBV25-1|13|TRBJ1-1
ASSRGPGLNTEAF
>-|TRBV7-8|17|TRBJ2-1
ASSLVPGWASLTSNEQF
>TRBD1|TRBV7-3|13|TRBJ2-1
ASSLRTGANNEQF
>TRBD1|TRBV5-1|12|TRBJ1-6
ASSQGQGNSPLH
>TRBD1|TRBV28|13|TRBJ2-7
ASTRDSPSSYEQY
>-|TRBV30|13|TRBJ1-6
AWSVLAGYNSPLH
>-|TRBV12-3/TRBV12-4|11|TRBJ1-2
ASSGGTNYGYT
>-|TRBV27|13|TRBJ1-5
ASSLGRGGPQPQH
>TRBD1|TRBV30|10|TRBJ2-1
ASWDSYNEQF
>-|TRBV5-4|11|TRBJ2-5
ASTNGTSETQY
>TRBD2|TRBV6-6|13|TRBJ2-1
ASSYRAGGVDEQF
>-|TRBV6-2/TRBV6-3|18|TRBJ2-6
ASSWAIDRVGTSGANVLT
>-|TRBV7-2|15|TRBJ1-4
ASSLLGGIATNEKLF
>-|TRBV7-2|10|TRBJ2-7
ASSSGSHEQY
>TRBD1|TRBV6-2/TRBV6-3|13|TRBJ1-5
ASSTGTGPHQPQH
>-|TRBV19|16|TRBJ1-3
ASSPSWTPPASGNTIY
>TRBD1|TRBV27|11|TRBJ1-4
ASRTGRNEKLF
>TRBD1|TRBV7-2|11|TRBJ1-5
ASSWGQNQPQH
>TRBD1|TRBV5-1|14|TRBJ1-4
ASSLATGGASEKLF
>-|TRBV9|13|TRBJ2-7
ASSVDPGSTYEQY
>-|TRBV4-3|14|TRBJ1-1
ASSQDLANRNTEAF
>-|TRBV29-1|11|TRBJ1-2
SVEIGGGGGYT